Listed here are 28 T cell receptor beta chains from one sample, sequenced in a study of CD8+ T cells in alopecia areata. The pooled cutaneous lymph node cells were sorted using several markers (CD4, CD8alpha, NKG2D, NKG2ACE and others). Sequencing relied on a cDNA template that was reverse transcribed from extracted RNA. The repertoire was sequenced with immunoSEQ multiplex PCR; TCRdb's copy has only in-frame clones and lacks some. Altogether 200,000 to 300,000 clones were found in the sample, and no singletons occur. The sequenced sample was CD4+ T cells sorted from a lymph node. These TCRs come from a C3H/HeJ mouse with alopecia areata. The mice in this strain carry MHC haplotype H2-k.

The sample holds a few counts of this clone. Gene labels here are mouse ones. The read ends 4 residues before the CDR3 terminus; that terminus is restored from the germline J gene. V and J are TRBV5 and TRBJ2-2; TRBD2 agrees at 8 bases. The junction had 6 bases not matched to a gene; V was cut back by 2 bases and J by 4 bases. Germline CDR1 LGHNA, CDR2 YNLKQL (reference sequence). The CDR3 sequence is 16 residues long. The DNA read from the CDR3 is TGTGCCAGCAGCCAACTGGGGGGAGGCGGCACCGGG. Translated, it gives CASSQLGGGGTG. The entire CDR3 protein is CASSQLGGGGTGQLYF.

About this clone: Gene names are mouse gene names. The missing CDR3 end, 4 residues past where the read stops, is filled in from the germline J gene. Other nucleotide sequences in the sample specify the same CDR3. This chain connects TRBV19 to TRBJ2-1; D is possibly TRBD1 (5 bases). The length of the CDR3 is 15 residues. Germline V gene lookup returns CDR1 FNHDT and CDR2 SITEND (reference sequence). Trimming removed 5 bases at V and 1 base at J, with 13 bases between. The CDR3 region is CASSPQGGNYAEQFF. The covered CDR3 bases are TGTGCCAGCAGCCCTCAGGGCGGGAACTATGCT.

Remarks on this clone: Mouse names are used for the genes. With the read ending 4 residues before the CDR3 end, the germline J gene is used to fill in that end. Within the sample, other DNA sequences also encode this same CDR3. This rearrangement joins TRBV1 to TRBJ2-4; 9 bases fit TRBD2. The V segment lost 4 bases and the J segment 3 bases; nucleotides outside the gene matches: 2. Per the germline V gene, CDR1 is NSQYPW and CDR2 is LRSPGD (reference sequence). CDR3 length: 14 amino acids. The part of the CDR3 DNA that was read is TGCACCTGCAGTGGAGACTGGGGGCAAAAC. Protein sequence: CTCSGDWGQN. The entire CDR3 is CTCSGDWGQNTLYF.

As regards this clone: Gene names are the mouse ones. Sequencing ends 4 residues short of the CDR3 end; the germline J gene provides the rest. This specimen includes other DNA sequences encoding the same CDR3. The chain employs TRBV13-1 and TRBJ2-7; 11 nucleotides align to TRBD2. The CDR3 consists of 14 residues. Per the germline V gene, CDR1 is NSHNY and CDR2 is SYGAGN. Partial CDR3 DNA: TGTGCCAGCAGTCCTGGACTGGGGGGTTAT. Its translation is CASSPGLGGY. The full CDR3 is CASSPGLGGYEQYF.

For this clone: Genes and germline come from the mouse. The CDR3 end lies 4 residues beyond the end of the read and is filled in from the germline J gene. The chain carries TRBV13-2 and TRBJ2-7; 11 bases map to TRBD2. Germline CDR1 and CDR2: NNHNN and SYGAGS (reference sequence). This CDR3 is 14 amino acids long. Partial CDR3 DNA: TGTGCCAGCGGTGATGGGACTGGGGGGAAT. Its protein is CASGDGTGGN. The full CDR3 is CASGDGTGGNEQYF.

Details on this clone: All gene names here are mouse names. The read is 4 residues too short to cover the CDR3 end, so that end is filled in from the germline J gene. The V call is TRBV19, the J call TRBJ2-2; D might be TRBD1 (5 bases). The CDR3 totals 15 residues. Germline CDR1 FNHDT, CDR2 SITEND (reference sequence). Trimming removed 4 bases from V and 2 bases from J, with 12 bases in between. The CDR3 is CASSGHLRNTGQLYF. The covered CDR3 bases are TGTGCCAGCAGTGGACACCTGCGGAACACCGGG.

Turning to this clone: Mouse germline and gene names are used. The read ends 4 residues early relative to the CDR3; the germline J gene fills the gap. The same CDR3 can be traced to other DNA sequences in this sample. The chain combines TRBV31 with TRBJ1-2, with 8 bases matching TRBD1. Germline values: CDR1 GKSSPN, CDR2 SITVG. This CDR3 contains 14 residues. V was clipped by 3 bases and J by 4 bases; unmatched bases: 7. CDR3 amino acids: CAWSLDRGPSDYTF. Partial CDR3 DNA: TGTGCCTGGAGCCTCGACAGGGGACCCTCC.

This clone was seen more than once but under ten times. Gene labels here are mouse ones. Other DNA sequences within the sample encode an identical CDR3. The DNA read from the CDR3 is TGTGCCAGCAGCCCGCAGGACTATAATTCGCCC. Protein product: CASSPQDYNSP. The whole CDR3 reads CASSPQDYNSPLYF. The rearrangement joins TRBV5 to TRBJ1-6; D gene uncertain. The CDR3 goes on 3 residues after the read ends, and that part is filled in from the germline J gene. TRBJ1-6 is an ORF for which the function is uncertain. The V and J ends lost 4 bases and 3 bases respectively, with 7 bases between them. Looked up from germline, CDR1 is LGHNA and CDR2 is YNLKQL (reference sequence). The CDR3 consists of 14 residues.

With respect to this clone: The gene names given are mouse names. Coverage ceases 4 residues before the CDR3 finishes, and the germline J gene fills in the end. The same CDR3 arises from other DNA sequences in this sample as well. V gene TRBV1 combines with J gene TRBJ2-2; TRBD2 matches at 8 bases. CDR1 and CDR2 from the germline V gene are NSQYPW and LRSPGD (reference sequence). The CDR3 is 16 amino acids. J gave up 0 bases and V 3 bases, and 3 bases lay outside the gene matches. Incomplete CDR3 DNA: TGCACCTGCAGTGCGAGACTGGGGACAAACACCGGG. Its translation: CTCSARLGTNTG. The whole CDR3 sequence is CTCSARLGTNTGQLYF. Full variable domain (outside the CDR3, taken from reference TRBV1 and TRBJ2-2): VTLLEQNPRWRLVPRGQAVNLRCILKNSQYPWMSWYQQDLQKQLQWLFTLRSPGDKEVKSLPGADYLATRVTDTELRLQVANMSQGRTLYCTCSARLGTNTGQLYFGEGSKLTVL.

This clone came up a few times. Germline and genes here are mouse. The read ends 4 residues before the CDR3 terminus; that terminus is restored from the germline J gene. The chain joins TRBV5 to TRBJ2-7; 12 bases are a match to TRBD2. The V gene's germline CDR1 is LGHNA and CDR2 YNLKQL (reference sequence). This CDR3 contains 17 residues. The sequenced CDR3 bases are TGTGCCAGCAGCCAGGAGAGCCTCGACTGGGGGGGCGAT. It encodes CASSQESLDWGGD. The whole CDR3 region reads CASSQESLDWGGDEQYF.

This clone has only a few counts. Mouse gene names apply. The observed sequence ends 4 residues before the CDR3 terminus, with the missing tail filled in from the germline J gene. This chain connects TRBV13-3 to TRBJ2-1; 10 nucleotides match TRBD2. Germline V gene sequence: CDR1 NNHDY, CDR2 SYVADS. Losses at the gene ends were 5 bases for V and 0 bases for J; bases not matched to a gene: 8. The CDR3 spans 17 residues. The sequenced CDR3 bases are TGTGCCAGCAGCCCCATCGGGACTGGGGTTAACTATGCT. This translates into CASSPIGTGVNYA. The full CDR3 is CASSPIGTGVNYAEQFF.

Note on this clone: Germline and genes here are mouse. The read comes to an end 4 residues before the CDR3 does, leaving the germline J gene to fill in the end. The gene calls are TRBV31 and TRBJ1-1, with D maybe TRBD1 (5 bases). This CDR3 has 13 residues. Deletions cut 3 bases from V and 0 bases from J, with 8 bases between. Germline CDR1 reads GKSSPN; CDR2 reads SITVG. Here the CDR3 reads CAWRRQSNTEVFF. Incomplete CDR3 DNA: TGTGCCTGGAGGAGACAGTCAAACACA. Full variable domain (rest looked up from reference TRBV31 and TRBJ1-1): AQTIHQWPVAEIKAVGSPLSLGCTIKGKSSPNLYWYWQATGGTLQQLFYSITVGQVESVVQLNLSASRPKDDQFILSTEKLLLSHSGFYLCAWRRQSNTEVFFGKGTRLTVV.

Comment on this clone: Gene names and germline match the mouse. The CDR3 end falls 4 residues outside the read, so it is completed with the germline J gene. Other DNA sequences of this sample code for an identical CDR3. This chain joins TRBV17 and TRBJ2-5, with 7 bases lining up with TRBD2. The V segment lost 5 bases and the J segment 2 bases; nucleotides outside the gene matches: 4. The CDR3 extends over 14 amino acids. The germline V gene encodes CDR1 MNHDT and CDR2 YYDKIL. CDR3 amino acids: CASSRTGVQDTQYF. CDR3 DNA (partial): TGTGCTAGCAGTCGAACTGGGGTCCAAGAC.

This clone was observed a few times. Genes and germline come from the mouse. Read sequence stops 4 residues before the CDR3 end, and the germline J gene provides the missing end. V is TRBV13-1 and J is TRBJ2-4, with 8 nucleotides matching TRBD1. J gave up 1 base and V 2 bases, and 6 bases lay outside the gene matches. There are 16 residues in the CDR3. Germline CDR1 NSHNY, CDR2 SYGAGN. CDR3 loop: CASSDLTGAGQNTLYF. The covered CDR3 bases are TGTGCCAGCAGTGACTTGACAGGGGCGGGTCAAAAC.

Concerning this clone: Here the gene names and germline are mouse. The read ends 4 residues shy of where the CDR3 ends; the end is completed using the germline J gene. This rearrangement joins TRBV17 to TRBJ2-4; D might be TRBD1 (5 bases). The V gene lost 5 bases and the J gene lost 0 bases, with 9 bases spanning the gap. The CDR3 covers 14 residues. Germline V CDR1 and CDR2: MNHDT, YYDKIL. The CDR3 is CASSSQGSQNTLYF. The sequenced CDR3 bases are TGTGCTAGCAGTTCTCAGGGAAGTCAAAAC.

About this clone: Gene names follow the mouse nomenclature. CDR3 DNA, as far as it was read: TGTGCCAGCAGCCAAGACGGGGGACACCCAAACTCC. Its translation is CASSQDGGHPNS. The entire CDR3 protein reads CASSQDGGHPNSDYTF. The chain recombines TRBV5 with TRBJ1-2; tentatively, D is TRBD1 (6 bases). Sequencing ends 4 residues short of the CDR3 end; the germline J gene provides the rest. V dropped 0 bases and J dropped 0 bases, with 11 bases sitting between them. CDR3 length: 16 amino acids. Germline CDR1 is LGHNA and CDR2 is YNLKQL (reference sequence).

This clone was recorded a few times. These gene names are mouse names. The read ends 4 residues before the CDR3 terminus; that terminus is restored from the germline J gene. V is TRBV19 and J is TRBJ1-1; no clear D. Germline lookup yields CDR1 FNHDT and CDR2 SITEND (reference sequence). The CDR3 runs 11 residues. CDR3 bases read: TGTGCCAGCAGTATCCCCATA. Translated, it gives CASSIPI. The CDR3 in its entirety is CASSIPIEVFF.

There are many counts of this clone. Mouse gene names and germline throughout. The read terminates 3 residues before the CDR3 end, so the remaining end is supplied by the germline J gene. The same CDR3 can be traced to other DNA sequences in this sample. V is TRBV13-2 and J is TRBJ1-6, with D unclear. TRBJ1-6 is noted as an ORF with a role that remains uncertain. Trimming took 2 bases from V and 0 from J, leaving 3 bases between them. This CDR3 is built from 14 residues. Looked up from germline, CDR1 is NNHNN and CDR2 is SYGAGS (reference sequence). Partial CDR3 DNA: TGTGCCAGCGGTGACAGTTCCTATAATTCGCCC. Translated: CASGDSSYNSP. From start to end, the CDR3 is CASGDSSYNSPLYF.

This clone was observed a few times. These gene names are mouse names. The CDR3 end is not reached by the read, which stops 4 residues before it; the germline J gene fills it in. The gene calls are TRBV17 and TRBJ2-3; tentatively, D is TRBD2 (5 bases). Looked up from germline, CDR1 is MNHDT and CDR2 is YYDKIL. V shed 0 bases and J shed 4 bases, with 8 bases lying between them. The CDR3 loop spans 14 amino acids. Here the CDR3 reads CASSRDLGSETLYF. CDR3 DNA (partial): TGTGCTAGCAGTAGAGATTTGGGGTCAGAA.

Regarding this clone: Gene labels here are mouse ones. The CDR3 extends 4 residues past the end of the read, so its final part is completed from the germline J gene. The rearrangement links TRBV1 to TRBJ2-5; TRBD1 matches at 7 bases. CDR3 length: 14 residues. Germline lookup yields CDR1 NSQYPW and CDR2 LRSPGD (reference sequence). The CDR3 reads CTCSDHRGKDTQYF. CDR3 bases read: TGCACCTGCAGTGATCACAGGGGCAAAGAC.

Remarks on this clone: Germline and genes here are mouse. The CDR3 extends 4 residues past the end of the read, so its final part is completed from the germline J gene. This rearrangement joins TRBV19 to TRBJ2-7, with D tentatively TRBD1 (6 bases). The V and J ends lost 1 base and 0 bases respectively, with 11 bases between them. This CDR3 spans 15 amino acids. Germline assignment: CDR1 FNHDT and CDR2 SITEND (reference sequence). The sequenced part of the CDR3 DNA is TGTGCCAGCAGTATATCCTGGGACAACTCCTAT. Translating gives CASSISWDNSY. The whole CDR3 reads CASSISWDNSYEQYF.

This clone was seen a few times. Germline and genes: mouse. The read halts 4 residues ahead of the CDR3 end, with the missing end drawn from the germline J gene. The chain has TRBV13-1 and TRBJ2-1, with 8 bases that match TRBD1. The CDR3 sequence is 13 residues long. The V gene's germline CDR1 is NSHNY and CDR2 SYGAGN. CDR3 bases read: TGTGCCAGCAGACAGGGGGGTGGCGCT. Its translation is CASRQGGGA. The full CDR3 sequence reads CASRQGGGAEQFF.

A remark on this clone: The gene names given are mouse names. With the read ending 4 residues before the CDR3 end, the germline J gene is used to fill in that end. Other nucleotide sequences in the sample specify the same CDR3. The chain is built from TRBV19 and TRBJ1-1, with TRBD1 matching over 7 bases. CDR3 length: 11 amino acids. Germline lookup yields CDR1 FNHDT and CDR2 SITEND (reference sequence). CDR3 DNA (partial): TGTGCCAGCAGTCGACAGGGA. This codes for CASSRQG. The entire CDR3 protein is CASSRQGEVFF.

With respect to this clone: Gene names are mouse gene names. The read comes to an end 4 residues before the CDR3 does, leaving the germline J gene to fill in the end. The V and J genes are TRBV13-1 and TRBJ2-2; the match to TRBD2 covers 8 bases. Germline assignment: CDR1 NSHNY and CDR2 SYGAGN. This CDR3 region has 15 residues. Trimming cost V 3 bases and J 4 bases; bases outside gene matches: 5. CDR3 bases read: TGTGCCAGCAGTGGGGGGGGCGCGGGCACCGGG. Translating gives CASSGGGAGTG. The whole CDR3 reads CASSGGGAGTGQLYF.

With regard to this clone: Here the gene names and germline are mouse. The read finishes 4 residues shy of the CDR3 end, and the germline J gene is used to complete it. The chain couples TRBV19 to TRBJ2-4; 8 bases line up with TRBD2. CDR3 length equals 14 residues. Germline CDR1 and CDR2: FNHDT and SITEND (reference sequence). The V segment lost 4 bases and the J segment 0 bases; nucleotides outside the gene matches: 1. CDR3 bases read: TGTGCCAGCAGTCGGGACTGGAGTCAAAAC. Encoded protein: CASSRDWSQN. The whole CDR3 sequence reads CASSRDWSQNTLYF.

This clone was counted between two and nine times. Mouse germline and gene names are used. Read sequence stops 4 residues before the CDR3 end, and the germline J gene provides the missing end. This sequence joins TRBV1 and TRBJ2-2; 10 bases map to TRBD2. There are 16 residues in the CDR3. CDR1 is NSQYPW, CDR2 LRSPGD, per germline (reference sequence). V lost 3 bases, J lost 3 bases, and 4 bases stayed unmatched. CDR3 protein: CTCSASGGADTGQLYF. The sequenced part of the CDR3 DNA is TGCACCTGCAGTGCGTCTGGGGGGGCGGACACCGGG.

Comments on this clone: A read error may be the cause here, since a much bigger clone is one base away. The listed genes are named as in mouse. The read finishes 4 residues shy of the CDR3 end, and the germline J gene is used to complete it. Other DNA sequences in the same sample also yield this CDR3. The chain employs TRBV13-2 and TRBJ1-1, with D perhaps TRBD1 (6 bases). CDR3 size: 14 residues. Trimming shortened V by 0 bases and J by 1 base, and 7 bases separated the two germline ends. The germline V gene encodes CDR1 NNHNN and CDR2 SYGAGS (reference sequence). The DNA read from the CDR3 is TGTGCCAGCGGTGATGCAGGGGAAAACACA. The encoded protein is CASGDAGENT. The CDR3 as a whole reads CASGDAGENTEVFF.

This clone was counted between two and nine times. Gene and germline names: mouse. The sequence runs out 4 residues before the end of the CDR3; the remainder is reconstructed from the germline J gene. The chain links TRBV5 to TRBJ2-3; 10 nucleotides agree with TRBD2. CDR1 LGHNA and CDR2 YNLKQL come from the germline V gene (reference sequence). V was clipped by 0 bases and J by 3 bases; unmatched bases: 6. CDR3 length equals 17 residues. This chain's CDR3 is CASSQEVAGGAAETLYF. CDR3 DNA (partial): TGTGCCAGCAGCCAAGAAGTCGCTGGGGGGGCCGCAGAA.